Shown below are 29 T cell receptor beta chains from a single sample sequenced in a study of radiation and T cells in renal cell carcinoma (TCRdb year 2020). Library preparation employed the immunoSEQ multiplex PCR assay. The source is immuneACCESS, and TCRdb retained only in-frame sequences with V and J called. Part of the clones is not carried over; for the studies checked, unresolved V genes explain less than half of this, and the remainder is unexplained. Here the sample has approximately 170,000 clones; about 87% occur a single time. The top ten hold roughly 10% of the sample. The time point label for this specimen denotes: blood 4 weeks post-SBRT, at nephrectomy. Reading the label with the study, this specimen's treatment or condition is: 15 Gy SBRT to primary tumor, nephrectomy 4 weeks later. Sequenced here: blood, sampled from a patient whose treatment included radiotherapy and nephrectomy. These receptors all come from a woman aged 50 to 60 with renal cell carcinoma.

This clone has only a few counts. CDR3 DNA: TGTGCCAGCAGTTACGAGACAGCCCGTGGCTACACCTTC. Protein: CASSYETARGYTF. The V and J genes are TRBV6-6 and TRBJ1-2; tentatively, D is TRBD1 (5 bases). CDR1 is MNHNY and CDR2 is SVGAGI in the germline V gene (reference sequence). The CDR3 contains 13 residues. V was trimmed by 2 bases and J by 7 bases, leaving 11 bases between them.

V gene TRBV20-1 combines with J gene TRBJ2-1, with 11 bases lining up with TRBD1. CDR1 DFQATT and CDR2 SNEGSKA come from the germline V gene (reference sequence). The CDR3 has 11 amino acids. Trimming removed 5 bases from V and 16 bases from J; junction bases left unmatched: 7. The CDR3 region has the DNA TGCAGTGCTGAAACCGGGACAGGGGGATTCTTC. As protein: CSAETGTGGFF.

This clone was counted once. The V and J genes are TRBV9 and TRBJ2-3; a possible D gene is TRBD2 (6 bases). CDR3 length: 16 amino acids. Germline V gives CDR1 SGDLS, CDR2 YYNGEE. V lost 5 bases to trimming and J lost 3 bases, with 19 bases between them. The CDR3 DNA follows: TGTGCCAGCAGTGAGGGGTCGGTAGCGGCAACAGATACGCAGTATTTT. Encoded protein: CASSEGSVAATDTQYF.

J is TRBJ1-2 and V is TRBV19, with TRBD1 matching over 8 bases. The CDR3 runs 13 residues. V lost 4 bases, J lost 6 bases, and 4 bases stayed unmatched. From germline, CDR1 is LNHDA and CDR2 SQIVND (reference sequence). CDR3 nucleotides: TGTGCCAGTAGTAGAAACAGGGGGAATGGCTACACCTTC. Protein sequence: CASSRNRGNGYTF.

The rearrangement links TRBV2 to TRBJ1-4, with D uncertain. The length of the CDR3 is 14 residues. The V gene's germline CDR1 is SNHLY and CDR2 FYNNEI. Trimming removed 7 bases from V and 0 bases from J, with 9 bases in between. The CDR3 coding sequence is TGTGCCAGCAAAGTCGTAGCAACTAATGAAAAACTGTTTTTT. Amino acid sequence: CASKVVATNEKLFF.

The chain employs TRBV19 and TRBJ1-4; no clear D. Between the trimmed V and J ends, which lost 8 bases and 4 bases, there was a span of 11 bases. This CDR3 is 13 amino acids long. Per the germline V gene, CDR1 is LNHDA and CDR2 is SQIVND (reference sequence). The CDR3 region has the DNA TGTGCCAGTTCCGGACGGATTAATGAAAAACTGTTTTTT. Protein product: CASSGRINEKLFF.

The chain employs TRBV7-2 and TRBJ2-3, with D unclear. Trimming left V 2 bases short and J 0 bases short, with 9 bases between. The germline V gene has CDR1 SGHTA and CDR2 FQGNSA. This CDR3 spans 15 amino acids. DNA for the CDR3: TGTGCCAGCAGCTTATATAGTGCTAGCACAGATACGCAGTATTTT. Translation gives CASSLYSASTDTQYF.

V gene TRBV19 combines with J gene TRBJ2-7; tentative D call: TRBD2 (5 bases). The CDR3 is 14 residues long. Germline CDR1 is LNHDA and CDR2 is SQIVND (reference sequence). Trimming stripped 4 bases from V and 10 bases from J, with 20 bases between. The DNA of the CDR3 is TGTGCCAGTAGTACACAAGGAACGGGGTCCAGACAGTACTTC. Protein product: CASSTQGTGSRQYF.

Points on this clone: The same CDR3 is also encoded by other DNA sequences in this sample. The chain is built from TRBV5-6 and TRBJ1-2; 7 bases align to TRBD1. CDR3 size: 13 residues. J was trimmed by 6 bases and V by 0 bases; bases with no gene match: 2. CDR1 and CDR2 from the germline V gene are SGHDT and YYEEEE. CDR3 region: CASSLVGQDGYTF. The DNA for the CDR3 is TGTGCCAGCAGCTTGGTAGGACAGGATGGCTACACCTTC.

This clone was seen once. The chain uses TRBV19 and TRBJ1-2, with D hard to call. This CDR3 is 14 amino acids long. Germline V gene sequence: CDR1 LNHDA, CDR2 SQIVND (reference sequence). V gave up 0 bases and J gave up 4 bases, with 9 bases separating them. CDR3 loop: CASSIDRLSYGYTF. The CDR3 DNA is TGTGCCAGTAGTATAGATCGACTGTCCTATGGCTACACCTTC.

CDR3 residues: CASSSNRGKYTEAFF. Here the CDR3 DNA reads TGTGCCAGCAGTTCTAACAGGGGGAAGTACACTGAAGCTTTCTTT. The V call is TRBV6-5, the J call TRBJ1-1; the match to TRBD1 covers 8 bases. Trimming at V came to 4 bases and at J to 3 bases, leaving 7 bases not matched to a gene. CDR3 length: 15 residues. The germline V gene encodes CDR1 MNHEY and CDR2 SVGAGI.

V gene TRBV7-2 combines with J gene TRBJ2-7; perhaps D is TRBD1 or TRBD2 (5 bases each). This CDR3 spans 15 amino acids. CDR1 is SGHTA, CDR2 FQGNSA, per germline. V lost 4 bases to trimming and J lost 0 bases, with 13 bases between them. CDR3 region: CASSSLGTASYEQYF. The DNA for the CDR3 is TGTGCCAGCAGCTCCCTCGGGACGGCCTCCTACGAGCAGTACTTC. The full variable domain, with the rest looked up from reference TRBV7-2 and TRBJ2-7, is GAGVSQSPSNKVTEKGKDVELRCDPISGHTALYWYRQSLGQGLEFLIYFQGNSAPDKSGLPSDRFSAERTGGSVSTLTIQRTQQEDSAVYLCASSSLGTASYEQYFGPGTRLTVT.

This chain connects TRBV19 to TRBJ2-3; a possible D gene is TRBD1 (6 bases). V lost 6 bases, J lost 3 bases, and 10 bases lay in between. The CDR3 runs 13 residues. Germline assignment: CDR1 LNHDA and CDR2 SQIVND (reference sequence). The CDR3 nucleotides read TGTGCCAGTAGCATCGGGACAACAGATACGCAGTATTTT. Amino acids: CASSIGTTDTQYF.

V and J are TRBV4-2 and TRBJ1-4, with D hard to call. CDR1 and CDR2 from the germline V gene are LGHNA and YNFKEQ. V was pared by 0 bases and J by 7 bases, with 12 bases between. This CDR3 comprises 15 residues. CDR3 sequence (DNA): TGTGCCAGCAGCCAAGATGAAGAAGTTCTTGAAAAACTGTTTTTT. The encoded protein is CASSQDEEVLEKLFF.

The rearrangement uses TRBV7-2 and TRBJ1-1, with 8 bases that match TRBD1. The germline gives CDR1 SGHTA, CDR2 FQGNSA. The CDR3 has 15 amino acids. The ends lost 4 bases at V and 3 bases at J; junction bases unmatched: 7. The CDR3 loop is CASSYSGGGYTEAFF. CDR3 nucleotide sequence: TGTGCCAGCAGCTATTCAGGGGGCGGCTACACTGAAGCTTTCTTT.

The V gene is TRBV18, the J gene TRBJ1-1; possible D gene TRBD1, 6 bases. This CDR3 spans 14 amino acids. From germline, CDR1 is KGHSH and CDR2 LQKENI. Deletions cut 6 bases from V and 4 bases from J, with 15 bases between. The CDR3 DNA is TGTGCCAGCTCTTTTCAAGGGGGACGCACTGAAGCTTTCTTT. This sequence encodes CASSFQGGRTEAFF.

This clone was picked up one time. The rearrangement uses TRBV4-2 and TRBJ2-3, with 7 bases lining up with TRBD2. Germline V CDR1 and CDR2: LGHNA, YNFKEQ. Trimming cost V 8 bases and J 0 bases; bases outside gene matches: 11. The CDR3 extends over 16 amino acids. The CDR3 nucleotides are TGTGCCAGCGGCTCCTTTAGCGGGTTGAGCACAGATACGCAGTATTTT. It encodes CASGSFSGLSTDTQYF.

This chain connects TRBV9 to TRBJ1-4; no reliable D call. From germline, CDR1 is SGDLS and CDR2 YYNGEE. This CDR3 comprises 15 residues. V shed 4 bases and J shed 8 bases, with 18 bases lying between them. CDR3 bases: TGTGCCAGCAGCCCCCGGACCCTGGGAGGGGAAAAACTGTTTTTT. This encodes CASSPRTLGGEKLFF.

The chain is built from TRBV6-5 and TRBJ1-5; TRBD1 matches at 7 bases. Per germline, CDR1 MNHEY and CDR2 SVGAGI. This CDR3 is 15 amino acids long. Losses at the gene ends were 5 bases for V and 4 bases for J; bases not matched to a gene: 8. The CDR3 spells CASSATGANNQPQHF. The CDR3, as DNA: TGTGCCAGCAGTGCTACAGGGGCCAATAATCAGCCCCAGCATTTT.

The chain uses TRBV19 and TRBJ2-7, with 9 bases lining up with TRBD2. The J segment lost 0 bases and the V segment lost 1 base, leaving 7 bases of the junction unmatched. CDR1 is LNHDA and CDR2 is SQIVND in the germline V gene (reference sequence). The CDR3 loop spans 17 amino acids. CDR3 sequence: CASSIGSGGSGSYEQYF. CDR3 sequence (DNA): TGTGCCAGTAGTATAGGTAGCGGGGGATCAGGCTCCTACGAGCAGTACTTC.

CDR3 in DNA: TGTGCCAGCAGCGCCACCGGACAGGGCAACTATGGCTACACCTTC. This codes for CASSATGQGNYGYTF. This chain connects TRBV11-2 to TRBJ1-2, with 8 bases matching TRBD1. Germline loops: CDR1 SGHAT, CDR2 FQNNGV. The CDR3 contains 15 residues. V trimming: 5 bases; J trimming: 2 bases; junction bases outside the gene matches: 7.

The chain couples TRBV5-1 to TRBJ1-6, with a weak D call TRBD1 (5 bases). V dropped 0 bases and J dropped 14 bases, with 12 bases sitting between them. Germline CDR1 SGHRS, CDR2 YFSETQ. This CDR3 contains 13 residues. The CDR3 loop reads CASSLGDGSSLHF. In DNA, the CDR3 is TGCGCCAGCAGCTTGGGGGACGGGTCGTCCCTCCACTTT.

In its sample, this clone was seen a few times. V is TRBV28 and J is TRBJ1-2, with D maybe TRBD1 (5 bases). Germline V gives CDR1 MDHEN, CDR2 SYDVKM. CDR3 length: 13 residues. Trimming removed 6 bases from V and 5 bases from J, with 13 bases in between. The CDR3 spells CASRSGTGYGYTF. CDR3 nucleotides: TGTGCCAGCAGATCCGGGACTGGATATGGCTACACCTTC.

The chain carries TRBV27 and TRBJ1-5, with 7 nucleotides matching TRBD1. This CDR3 region has 17 residues. Unmatched junction bases numbered 10, after V lost 5 bases and J lost 0 bases. Germline-derived CDR1 and CDR2 are MNHEY and SMNVEV (reference sequence). The CDR3 reads CASSHTNRGFSNQPQHF. The CDR3 region has the DNA TGTGCCAGCAGTCACACTAACAGGGGATTTAGCAATCAGCCCCAGCATTTT.

The chain combines TRBV20-1 with TRBJ2-7; D not resolved. There are 10 residues in the CDR3. The V gene's germline CDR1 is DFQATT and CDR2 SNEGSKA (reference sequence). V was clipped by 6 bases and J by 2 bases, with 5 bases between them. The CDR3 DNA reads as TGCAGTGCCGGAACCTACGAGCAGTACTTC. Its protein product is CSAGTYEQYF.

V and J are TRBV7-3 and TRBJ1-2, with 7 bases identical to TRBD1. From germline, CDR1 is SGHTA and CDR2 FQGTGA. V trimming: 1 base; J trimming: 3 bases; junction bases outside the gene matches: 5. The CDR3 is made up of 15 amino acids. CDR3 sequence: CASSLNAGTDYGYTF. DNA for the CDR3: TGTGCCAGCAGCTTAAATGCCGGGACAGACTATGGCTACACCTTC.

V usage is TRBV6-6 and J usage is TRBJ2-3; the D is unclear. The germline V and J ends were trimmed by 4 bases and 4 bases, with 3 bases remaining between them. CDR1 and CDR2 (germline): MNHNY, SVGAGI (reference sequence). The CDR3 is 11 amino acids. The CDR3 DNA reads as TGTGCCAGCAGTTCGGCAGATACGCAGTATTTT. It codes for CASSSADTQYF.

This sequence joins TRBV11-2 and TRBJ2-5; D is uncertain. V lost 2 bases to trimming and J lost 1 base, with 8 bases between them. This CDR3 is built from 14 residues. CDR1 SGHAT and CDR2 FQNNGV come from the germline V gene. The DNA of the CDR3 is TGTGCCAGCAGCTTAACGGCCAGCCAAGAGACCCAGTACTTC. As protein: CASSLTASQETQYF.

The chain recombines TRBV27 with TRBJ2-1; 7 nucleotides match TRBD2. Looked up from germline, CDR1 is MNHEY and CDR2 is SMNVEV (reference sequence). The junction had 10 bases not matched to a gene; V was cut back by 4 bases and J by 13 bases. This CDR3 has 13 residues. The CDR3 DNA is TGTGCCAGCAGTTGGGGGTGGGAGGGAAAACAGTTCTTC. This encodes CASSWGWEGKQFF.